Each of the 15 T cell receptor beta chains below was sequenced from the same sample in a study of T cell changes during pregnancy in multiple sclerosis. Profiling relied on immunoSEQ multiplex PCR, and the TCRdb table lists in-frame clones only, not all of them. The sample has tens of thousands of clones; just under 95% are singletons. Sample: peripheral blood, taken after pregnancy. The receptors were gathered from a female donor in good health, enrolled as a control in a pregnancy study.

V gene TRBV7-3 combines with J gene TRBJ2-1; the D gene is possibly TRBD1 (5 bases). This CDR3 is built from 13 residues. Germline CDR1 reads SGHTA; CDR2 reads FQGTGA. V gave up 3 bases and J gave up 7 bases, with 10 bases separating them. The CDR3 reads CASSLGHSNEQFF. Here the CDR3 DNA reads TGTGCCAGCAGCTTGGGGCATTCTAATGAGCAGTTCTTC.

This clone was recorded only once. This chain joins TRBV27 and TRBJ1-1; 9 nucleotides line up with TRBD1. Germline assignment: CDR1 MNHEY and CDR2 SMNVEV (reference sequence). The CDR3 is made up of 14 amino acids. J gave up 5 bases and V 5 bases, and 6 bases lay outside the gene matches. In DNA form, the CDR3 reads TGTGCCAGCAGTGCCTACAGGGGGCCTACTGAAGCTTTCTTT. Residues: CASSAYRGPTEAFF.

This chain links TRBV28 with TRBJ2-1, with TRBD2 matching over 7 bases. The CDR3 runs to 13 residues. V lost 5 bases to trimming and J lost 7 bases; unmatched junction nucleotides: 5. The germline V gene encodes CDR1 MDHEN and CDR2 SYDVKM. CDR3 nucleotide sequence: TGTGCCAGCAGTCCCGGGAGGCGGAATGAGCAGTTCTTC. Translation: CASSPGRRNEQFF.

The rearrangement uses TRBV10-1 and TRBJ2-2, with TRBD2 identical over 8 bases. Germline CDR1 WNHNN, CDR2 SYGVQD (reference sequence). V was clipped by 8 bases and J by 0 bases; unmatched bases: 5. The length of the CDR3 is 15 residues. The CDR3 coding sequence is TGCGCCAGCCGGAGCGGGGGACCGAACACCGGGGAGCTGTTTTTT. Amino acid sequence: CASRSGGPNTGELFF.

V and J are TRBV5-1 and TRBJ2-5; possibly TRBD2 for D (5 bases). Germline V lookup: CDR1 SGHRS, CDR2 YFSETQ. V lost 7 bases to trimming and J lost 3 bases, with 13 bases between them. The length of the CDR3 is 13 residues. Here the CDR3 DNA reads TGCGCCAGCGCCGGGTCGGGGAAAGAGACCCAGTACTTC. It yields the protein CASAGSGKETQYF.

The chain combines TRBV18 with TRBJ2-7; D gene ambiguous. In germline, CDR1 is KGHSH, CDR2 LQKENI. V shed 2 bases and J shed 3 bases, with 8 bases lying between them. The CDR3 is 13 residues long. The CDR3 is CASSPEQFYEQYF. The DNA of the CDR3 is TGTGCCAGCTCACCAGAACAGTTCTACGAGCAGTACTTC.

The chain is built from TRBV27 and TRBJ2-7, with a possible D match to TRBD1 (7 bases). The CDR3 length is 14 residues. The germline V gene encodes CDR1 MNHEY and CDR2 SMNVEV (reference sequence). V gave up 3 bases and J gave up 4 bases, with 13 bases separating them. As DNA, the CDR3 is TGTGCCAGCAGTTTCAAGGGGGCGGGGTACGAGCAGTACTTC. Its protein is CASSFKGAGYEQYF.

There are a few counts of this clone. This chain connects TRBV29-1 to TRBJ1-1; no clear D gene. Trimming cost V 5 bases and J 5 bases, with 6 bases left between them. Germline CDR1 SQVTM, CDR2 ANQGSEA. The CDR3 sequence is 10 residues long. CDR3 residues: CSVPGTEAFF. In nucleotides, the CDR3 is TGCAGCGTTCCGGGGACTGAAGCTTTCTTT.

The rearrangement uses TRBV2 and TRBJ1-5, with 7 positions matching TRBD1. The germline V gene encodes CDR1 SNHLY and CDR2 FYNNEI. The V and J ends lost 8 bases and 6 bases, in that order; junction bases with no gene match: 10. The CDR3 extends over 14 amino acids. CDR3 sequence (DNA): TGTGCCAGCGCCCTAAGACAGGGCCCTCAGCCCCAGCATTTT. This encodes CASALRQGPQPQHF.

The V gene is TRBV11-2, the J gene TRBJ2-5; 11 bases are a match to TRBD2. V trimming: 5 bases; J trimming: 4 bases; junction bases outside the gene matches: 6. The CDR3 totals 15 residues. Looked up from germline, CDR1 is SGHAT and CDR2 is FQNNGV. The CDR3 sequence: CASSLLAGGLETQYF. In DNA form, the CDR3 reads TGTGCCAGCAGCCTGTTAGCGGGGGGGCTAGAGACCCAGTACTTC.

On this clone: The sample contains more than one DNA sequence encoding this CDR3. This chain joins TRBV6-4 and TRBJ2-3, with D maybe TRBD2 (6 bases). The CDR3 extends over 16 amino acids. The V gene's germline CDR1 is MRHNA and CDR2 SNTAGT. V was cut by 0 bases and J by 2 bases, with 12 bases left in between. CDR3 sequence (DNA): TGTGCCAGCAGTGACTCGGCCGGGGGTTCCACAGATACGCAGTATTTT. It specifies CASSDSAGGSTDTQYF.

The rearrangement uses TRBV15 and TRBJ1-2, with TRBD1 identical over 10 bases. CDR1 LNHNV and CDR2 YYDKDF come from the germline V gene (reference sequence). The CDR3 is 14 amino acids. The junction had 4 bases not matched to a gene; V was cut back by 5 bases and J by 4 bases. CDR3: CATSWGQGSYGYTF. The DNA of the CDR3 is TGTGCCACCAGCTGGGGACAGGGGTCCTATGGCTACACCTTC.

This chain uses TRBV9 with TRBJ1-2; D perhaps matches TRBD1 (5 bases). The germline CDR1 and CDR2 sequences are SGDLS and YYNGEE. The ends were cut back, 0 bases at V and 4 bases at J, with 7 bases in the middle. This CDR3 is 13 amino acids long. The DNA for the CDR3 is TGTGCCAGCAGCGTAGGACAGCCCTATGGCTACACCTTC. It yields the protein CASSVGQPYGYTF.

This chain connects TRBV28 to TRBJ1-2, with 8 nucleotides matching TRBD1. The length of the CDR3 is 14 residues. The trim removed 1 base at V and 4 bases at J, leaving 2 bases unmatched. Germline V CDR1 and CDR2: MDHEN, SYDVKM. This chain's CDR3 is CASSLSGGLYGYTF. For the CDR3, the DNA is TGTGCCAGCAGTTTATCAGGGGGCCTCTATGGCTACACCTTC.

This chain links TRBV5-4 with TRBJ2-7, with a tentative D call TRBD2 (6 bases). V lost 4 bases to trimming and J lost 7 bases, with 21 bases between them. CDR3 length equals 15 residues. Germline CDR1 reads SGHNT; CDR2 reads YYREEE (reference sequence). As DNA, the CDR3 is TGTGCCAGCAGCCCTGGGGGTGGGAGGCCCTGGGAGCAGTACTTC. Its protein product is CASSPGGGRPWEQYF. Full variable domain (outside the CDR3, taken from reference TRBV5-4 and TRBJ2-7): ETGVTQSPTHLIKTRGQQVTLRCSSQSGHNTVSWYQQALGQGPQFIFQYYREEENGRGNFPPRFSGLQFPNYSSELNVNALELDDSALYLCASSPGGGRPWEQYFGPGTRLTVT.